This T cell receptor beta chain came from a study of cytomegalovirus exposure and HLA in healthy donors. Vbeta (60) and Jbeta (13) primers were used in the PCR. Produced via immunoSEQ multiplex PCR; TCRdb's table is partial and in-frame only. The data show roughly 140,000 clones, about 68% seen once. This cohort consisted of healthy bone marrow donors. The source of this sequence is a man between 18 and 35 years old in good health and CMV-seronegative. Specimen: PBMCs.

As DNA, the CDR3 is TGCGCCAGCAGCTTCTCCCGGGACTTGGGCGGCGAGCAGTACTTC. Amino acids: CASSFSRDLGGEQYF. V and J are TRBV4-1 and TRBJ2-7; tentative D call: TRBD2 (6 bases). The CDR3 runs to 15 residues. Per the germline V gene, CDR1 is MGHRA and CDR2 is YSYEKL. V was pared by 5 bases and J by 6 bases, with 20 bases between.